Listed here are 18 T cell receptor beta chains from one sample, sequenced in a study of blood T cells in healthy people across ages. It was with a sample-barcoded 5' primer and a J-beta primer mix that a second PCR of about 6 to 12 cycles was run. TCRdb reprocessed the 5' RACE reads with MiXCR, giving one entry per CDR3 protein. The sample holds nearly 1 million distinct CDR3 sequences, around 54% seen once. The sample taken for sequencing was blood. The receptors derive from a woman aged 55-69 years in good health.

The rearrangement uses TRBV7-2 and TRBJ2-1; D unclear. V was pared by 2 bases and J by 5 bases, with 13 bases between. This CDR3 region has 15 residues. The germline CDR1 and CDR2 sequences are SGHTA and FQGNSA. The CDR3, as DNA: TGTGCCAGCAGCTTATTAACGAGATCCAACAATGAGCAGTTCTTC. Protein: CASSLLTRSNNEQFF.

This chain links TRBV3-1 with TRBJ1-3; D is uncertain. This CDR3 has 18 residues. Per germline, CDR1 LGHDT and CDR2 YNNKEL (reference sequence). Trimming took off 3 bases at V and 2 bases at J, with 20 bases between the two ends. The CDR3 DNA reads TGTGCCAGCAGCCACAGAAGGGCGAGGGAGGCTCCTGGAAACACCATATATTTT. Translation: CASSHRRAREAPGNTIYF.

The rearrangement uses TRBV6-1 and TRBJ1-2, with 8 bases fitting TRBD1. CDR3 length: 15 amino acids. CDR1 and CDR2 (germline): MNHNS, SASEGT. The trim removed 6 bases at V and 5 bases at J, leaving 11 bases unmatched. The CDR3 bases are TGTGCCAGCAGGGACACAGGGGGTAGTGGATATGGCTACACCTTC. This sequence encodes CASRDTGGSGYGYTF.

This clonotype has more than one count but fewer than ten. The chain links TRBV29-1 to TRBJ2-5; tentatively, D is TRBD2 (6 bases). The V end was cut by 2 bases, the J end by 5 bases, with 18 bases between. The CDR3 runs to 15 residues. The germline CDR1 and CDR2 sequences are SQVTM and ANQGSEA. CDR3 residues: CSVENLSGAGETQYF. In DNA, the CDR3 is TGCAGCGTTGAAAATCTTAGCGGAGCCGGGGAGACCCAGTACTTC.

This chain links TRBV15 with TRBJ1-5; no reliable D call. The germline V and J ends were trimmed by 0 bases and 2 bases, with 14 bases remaining between them. The CDR3 consists of 17 residues. Germline V gives CDR1 LNHNV, CDR2 YYDKDF (reference sequence). The CDR3 DNA is TGTGCCACCAGCAGAGAACGGGAAGTAATGGGCAATCAGCCCCAGCATTTT. Residues: CATSREREVMGNQPQHF.

For the CDR3, the DNA is TGTGCCAGCAGCCCAACTAGCTTCACGCAGTATTTT. Translation: CASSPTSFTQYF. The chain combines TRBV7-9 with TRBJ2-3, with D perhaps matching TRBD2 (6 bases). The V gene lost 5 bases and the J gene lost 9 bases, with 12 bases spanning the gap. CDR1 and CDR2 from the germline V gene are SEHNR and FQNEAQ (reference sequence). This CDR3 has 12 residues.

The chain joins TRBV20-1 to TRBJ1-5; 7 nucleotides align to TRBD1. CDR1 is DFQATT and CDR2 is SNEGSKA in the germline V gene (reference sequence). This CDR3 contains 14 residues. V shed 4 bases and J 1 base; nucleotides not matched to a gene: 4. The CDR3 here is CSAKQGLSNQPQHF. CDR3 bases: TGCAGTGCTAAACAGGGGTTAAGCAATCAGCCCCAGCATTTT.

This clonotype was detected a few times. The chain links TRBV7-2 to TRBJ2-3; D perhaps matches TRBD2 (6 bases). Trimming stripped 0 bases from V and 4 bases from J, with 8 bases between. The CDR3 runs 14 residues. The germline V gene encodes CDR1 SGHTA and CDR2 FQGNSA. DNA for the CDR3: TGTGCCAGCAGCTTAGCCCCTAGCGCAGATACGCAGTATTTT. It yields the protein CASSLAPSADTQYF.

The chain combines TRBV29-1 with TRBJ1-4; no reliable D call. Germline V gene data show CDR1 as SQVTM and CDR2 as ANQGSEA. This CDR3 contains 12 residues. Trimming took 4 bases from V and 6 from J, leaving 9 bases between them. CDR3 bases: TGCAGCGTTGTGGGGTTGGATGAAAAACTGTTTTTT. Its protein is CSVVGLDEKLFF.

This clonotype was detected a few times. The rearrangement links TRBV20-1 to TRBJ2-7, with TRBD2 matching 10 bases. Trimming cost V 5 bases and J 1 base; bases outside gene matches: 5. Germline V lookup: CDR1 DFQATT, CDR2 SNEGSKA (reference sequence). The CDR3 runs 14 residues. The CDR3 nucleotides are TGCAGTGCTCATAGACTAGCGGGTTCCTACGAGCAGTACTTC. It encodes CSAHRLAGSYEQYF.

The rearrangement joins TRBV12-3 or TRBV12-4 to TRBJ2-7, with 11 positions matching TRBD2. The CDR3 spans 17 residues. With V trimmed by 4 bases and J by 0 bases, 8 bases remained unmatched. The CDR3 here is CASSSGTSGISSYEQYF. The CDR3 coding sequence is TGTGCCAGCAGTTCGGGGACTAGCGGCATTAGCTCCTACGAGCAGTACTTC.

J is TRBJ2-4 and V is TRBV7-2, with 9 bases lining up with TRBD1. The end of the DNA is better explained by TRBJ2-7, so the J call may be wrong. Germline lookup yields CDR1 SGHTA and CDR2 FQGNSA. This CDR3 has 15 residues. CDR3 amino acids: CASSARQGVAYEQYF. In DNA, the CDR3 is TGTGCCAGCAGCGCGAGACAGGGGGTGGCCTACGAGCAGTACTTC.

Only a few counts were recorded for this clonotype. This chain joins TRBV20-1 and TRBJ2-7, with 7 bases lining up with TRBD2. The DNA matches TRBJ2-5 better at its end, which makes the J call doubtful. Germline V CDR1 and CDR2: DFQATT, SNEGSKA (reference sequence). There are 15 residues in the CDR3. CDR3 loop: CSARTASGRERTQYF. CDR3 nucleotides: TGCAGTGCTAGAACAGCTAGCGGCCGAGAGAGGACCCAGTACTTC.

This chain links TRBV28 with TRBJ1-6; 9 nucleotides agree with TRBD1. CDR3 size: 16 residues. Losses at the gene ends were 6 bases for V and 2 bases for J; bases not matched to a gene: 5. Germline V gives CDR1 MDHEN, CDR2 SYDVKM. CDR3 protein: CASRSTGGTYNSPLHF. The CDR3 region has the DNA TGTGCCAGCAGATCGACAGGGGGAACCTATAATTCACCCCTCCACTTT.

This chain connects TRBV9 to TRBJ1-2; D gene uncertain. V lost 0 bases and J 0 bases, leaving 6 bases between the germline ends. This CDR3 comprises 14 residues. Germline CDR1 reads SGDLS; CDR2 reads YYNGEE. The CDR3 loop reads CASSVGGANYGYTF. CDR3 sequence (DNA): TGTGCCAGCAGCGTAGGGGGAGCTAACTATGGCTACACCTTC.

This clonotype was recorded a few times. This chain connects TRBV2 to TRBJ2-7; D might be TRBD1 (5 bases). CDR3 size: 13 residues. The germline V gene has CDR1 SNHLY and CDR2 FYNNEI. The V end was cut by 6 bases, the J end by 0 bases, with 9 bases between. CDR3 nucleotides: TGTGCCAGCAGGAGGACACTCTCCTACGAGCAGTACTTC. Translation: CASRRTLSYEQYF.

The rearrangement joins TRBV12-3 or TRBV12-4 to TRBJ1-4; 7 nucleotides match TRBD1. The CDR3 has 16 amino acids. The V and J ends lost 6 bases and 0 bases, in that order; junction bases with no gene match: 7. In DNA, the CDR3 is TGTGCCAGCAGCGTACAGGGGTCTGCAACTAATGAAAAACTGTTTTTT. It translates to CASSVQGSATNEKLFF.

The chain combines TRBV7-9 with TRBJ2-3; D is undetermined. With 0 bases removed from V and 1 base from J, the gap between germline ends came to 11 bases. The CDR3 length is 16 residues. In germline, CDR1 is SEHNR, CDR2 FQNEAQ (reference sequence). The CDR3 DNA is TGTGCCAGCAGCTTAGCGCACGGAAAGGGCACAGATACGCAGTATTTT. Translated, it gives CASSLAHGKGTDTQYF.